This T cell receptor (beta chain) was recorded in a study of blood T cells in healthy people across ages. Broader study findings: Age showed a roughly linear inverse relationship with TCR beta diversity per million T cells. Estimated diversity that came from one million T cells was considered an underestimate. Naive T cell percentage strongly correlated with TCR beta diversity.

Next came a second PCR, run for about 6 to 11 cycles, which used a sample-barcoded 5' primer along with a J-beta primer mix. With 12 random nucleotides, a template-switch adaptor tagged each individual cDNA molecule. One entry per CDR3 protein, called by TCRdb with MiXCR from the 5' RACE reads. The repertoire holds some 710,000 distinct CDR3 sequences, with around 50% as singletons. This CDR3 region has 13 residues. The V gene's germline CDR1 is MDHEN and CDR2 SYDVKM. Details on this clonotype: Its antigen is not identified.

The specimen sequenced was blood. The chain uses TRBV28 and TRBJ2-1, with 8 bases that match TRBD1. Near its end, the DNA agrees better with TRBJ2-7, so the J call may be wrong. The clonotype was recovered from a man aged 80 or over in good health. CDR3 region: CASRHQGANEQYF. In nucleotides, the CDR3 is TGTGCCAGCAGGCACCAGGGGGCAAATGAGCAGTACTTC.